Listed below are T cell receptor beta chains from one sample, sequenced in a study of vaccination and CD4 T cells after COVID-19. These TCRs are of unknown antigen specificity. TCRdb re-called the PCR reads through MiXCR, storing one row per CDR3 protein. This table has approximately 9,700 distinct CDR3 sequences, under 70% appearing once. The sample consisted of CD4+ T cells from blood, cultured in vitro. The receptors were sampled from a human donor who had recovered from COVID-19. CDR3s include the opening cysteine and the closing phenylalanine or tryptophan. D genes are given only for firm matches. The size field is filled for only some rows; it gives once, few, many or a size class.

v_call	clone_size	d_call	j_call	cdr3_aa	cdr3_nt
TRBV6-5	.	.	TRBJ1-2	CASSYQGEFGYTF	TGTGCCAGCAGCTACCAAGGAGAATTCGGCTACACCTTC
TRBV20-1	.	.	TRBJ1-5	CSAHQGQGQPQHF	TGCAGTGCCCATCAGGGGCAGGGTCAGCCCCAGCATTTT
TRBV11-3	.	TRBD2	TRBJ2-5	CASSALAGAQETQYF	TGTGCCAGCAGCGCCTTAGCGGGGGCCCAGGAGACCCAGTACTTC
TRBV19	.	.	TRBJ1-5	CASIGESKPQHF	TGTGCCAGTATCGGGGAGTCCAAGCCCCAGCATTTT
TRBV7-2	.	TRBD1	TRBJ2-7	CASSSYRGSYEQYF	TGTGCCAGCAGCTCCTACAGGGGCTCCTACGAGCAGTACTTC
TRBV27	.	.	TRBJ2-2	CASSPRMHGTGELFF	TGTGCCAGCAGTCCAAGGATGCACGGCACCGGGGAGCTGTTTTTT
TRBV10-3	.	TRBD1	TRBJ1-1	CAISESTGGTEAFF	TGTGCCATCAGTGAGTCTACAGGGGGCACTGAAGCTTTCTTT
TRBV4-2	.	.	TRBJ2-3	CASSQEGSDTQYF	TGTGCCAGCAGCCAAGAGGGTTCAGATACGCAGTATTTT
TRBV11-2	.	.	TRBJ2-2	CASSFSSRSNTGELFF	TGTGCCAGCAGCTTCTCCTCCAGATCGAACACCGGGGAGCTGTTTTTT
TRBV20-1	few	.	TRBJ2-2	CSARHRGRTGELFF	TGCAGTGCTAGACATAGGGGCCGGACCGGGGAGCTGTTTTTT
TRBV27	.	.	TRBJ1-4	CASSLYPGWGKLFF	TGTGCCAGCAGTTTATACCCCGGATGGGGGAAACTGTTTTTT
TRBV11-3	.	TRBD2	TRBJ2-3	CASSRTSGGVADTQYF	TGTGCCAGCAGCCGGACTAGCGGGGGGGTCGCAGATACGCAGTATTTT
TRBV27	.	.	TRBJ1-3	CASSPLSPGNTIYF	TGTGCCAGCAGTCCCCTGAGTCCCGGAAACACCATATATTTT
TRBV28	once	TRBD1	TRBJ1-1	CASSWDRWGGGTEAFF	TGTGCCAGCAGCTGGGACAGATGGGGAGGCGGTACTGAAGCTTTCTTT
TRBV10-3	few	.	TRBJ2-7	CASRPPLGGSYEQYF	TGTGCCAGCAGGCCCCCACTAGGGGGCTCCTACGAGCAGTACTTC
TRBV10-1	.	.	TRBJ2-5	CASSEGGQQETQYF	TGCGCCAGCAGTGAAGGGGGTCAGCAAGAGACCCAGTACTTC
TRBV6-1	few	.	TRBJ1-1	CASSADGGDTEAFF	TGTGCCAGCAGCGCCGACGGGGGGGACACTGAAGCTTTCTTT
TRBV10-3	once	TRBD2	TRBJ2-2	CAISRGDAGELFF	TGTGCCATCAGTCGGGGGGACGCCGGGGAGCTGTTTTTT
TRBV11-2	few	.	TRBJ1-2	CASSSSGRGVGYTF	TGTGCCAGCAGCTCCTCGGGGCGCGGGGTTGGCTACACCTTC
TRBV7-9	once	.	TRBJ1-6	CASSSSGSNSPLHF	TGTGCCAGCAGCTCCTCCGGGAGTAATTCACCCCTCCACTTT
TRBV15	.	.	TRBJ1-3	CATSRDRGSGNTIYF	TGTGCCACCAGCAGAGATAGGGGTTCGGGAAACACCATATATTTT
TRBV7-9	few	.	TRBJ2-7	CASTIGRSSYEQYF	TGTGCCAGCACCATAGGGCGGAGCTCCTACGAGCAGTACTTC
TRBV7-3	.	.	TRBJ1-5	CASSLYPDQPQHF	TGTGCCAGCAGCTTATATCCGGATCAGCCCCAGCATTTT